This is a list of T cell receptor beta chains from one sample in a study of blood T cell repertoires in COVID-19. The protocol was immunoSEQ multiplex PCR, while the TCRdb copy is restricted to in-frame clones and leaves out a portion. In the table there are about 210,000 clones, roughly four fifths of which are singletons. What was sequenced was PBMCs or T cells enriched from blood (not recorded which). Receptor source: a man aged 35 to 55 who had recovered from COVID-19. CDR3s include the opening cysteine and the closing phenylalanine or tryptophan. Not all rows give a size; the values are once, few, many and, for expanded clones, a class.

>few|TRBV3-1/TRBV3-2|TRBJ2-1
CASSRSPAGGPLF
>.|TRBV7-9|TRBJ2-7
CASSRAAGWTGEQYF
>.|TRBV18|TRBJ2-5
CASSPGIEETQYF
>.|TRBV4-1|TRBJ2-7
CASSQGLPYEQYF
>.|TRBV2|TRBJ1-1
CASSERQGRGKAFF
>once|TRBV21-1|TRBJ1-2
CASIPGRAGTKPYGYTF
>.|TRBV19|TRBJ1-1
CASIQDSMAFF
>many|TRBV2|TRBJ1-1
CASSRVLHTEAFF
>.|TRBV2|TRBJ1-6
CASSELHSNSPLHF
>.|TRBV5-1|TRBJ1-5
CASSLAGTGGQPQHF
>once|TRBV15|TRBJ1-3
CATRSMSSSGNTIYF
>.|TRBV18|TRBJ1-1
CASSPRTGENTEAFF
>.|TRBV11-3|TRBJ2-1
CASSLRTSHNEQFF
>.|TRBV2|TRBJ1-2
CASRRDIPYGYTF
>few|TRBV3-1/TRBV3-2|TRBJ1-2
CASSQKGAYGYTF
>.|TRBV18|TRBJ1-4
CASSPSTHATNEKLFF
>.|TRBV10-3|TRBJ2-2
CAISESAGLQELFF
>.|TRBV7-9|TRBJ1-1
CASRRTGENTEAFF
>.|TRBV12-3/TRBV12-4|TRBJ2-7
CASSLSRGEQYF
>.|TRBV28|TRBJ1-5
CASKTAQGSNQPQHF
>once|TRBV5-1|TRBJ1-3
CASSLGQPSGNTIYF
>.|TRBV7-6|TRBJ2-7
CASSSGQSSYEQYF
>.|TRBV30|TRBJ2-5
CAWSVPRDTRYQETQYF
>.|TRBV11-2|TRBJ1-1
CASSLDPGPNTEAFF
>.|TRBV2|TRBJ2-3
CASTVRGTDTQYF
>.|TRBV25-1|TRBJ1-5
CASSESGGRGQPQHF
>.|TRBV6-5|TRBJ2-3
CASQGELGDTQYF
>.|TRBV5-4|TRBJ1-4
CASSFGRYEKLFF
>once|TRBV30|TRBJ2-6
CAWAVGFSGANVLTF
>.|TRBV5-1|TRBJ1-1
CASSLGGEREAFF
>.|TRBV6-6|TRBJ1-1
CASSPGQGARRETEAFF
>few|TRBV19|TRBJ1-1
CASSRGQLNTEAFF
>.|TRBV3-1/TRBV3-2|TRBJ2-7
CASSQDGRGGYEQYF
>.|TRBV9|TRBJ2-5
CASSDRDRGLSETQYF
>.|TRBV7-2|TRBJ2-7
CASSSYRAYEQYF
>.|TRBV6-1|TRBJ1-3
CASSERDRRSGNTIYF
>.|TRBV6-5|TRBJ2-7
CASKNVGRDEQYF
>once|TRBV19|TRBJ1-2
CASSIRTDINYGYTF
>.|TRBV28|TRBJ2-7
CASSRTPGQGNF
>few|TRBV4-1|TRBJ1-3
CASSQDSGGHSGNTIYF
>.|TRBV6-6|TRBJ1-5
CASRPRELRGPQHF
>.|TRBV14|TRBJ2-1
CASSQAKSGRREQFF
>.|TRBV4-1|TRBJ1-1
CASSPRQNTEAFF
>few|TRBV19|TRBJ1-5
CASSIAQALYSNQPQHF
>.|TRBV7-3|TRBJ2-2
CASSFSGGELFF